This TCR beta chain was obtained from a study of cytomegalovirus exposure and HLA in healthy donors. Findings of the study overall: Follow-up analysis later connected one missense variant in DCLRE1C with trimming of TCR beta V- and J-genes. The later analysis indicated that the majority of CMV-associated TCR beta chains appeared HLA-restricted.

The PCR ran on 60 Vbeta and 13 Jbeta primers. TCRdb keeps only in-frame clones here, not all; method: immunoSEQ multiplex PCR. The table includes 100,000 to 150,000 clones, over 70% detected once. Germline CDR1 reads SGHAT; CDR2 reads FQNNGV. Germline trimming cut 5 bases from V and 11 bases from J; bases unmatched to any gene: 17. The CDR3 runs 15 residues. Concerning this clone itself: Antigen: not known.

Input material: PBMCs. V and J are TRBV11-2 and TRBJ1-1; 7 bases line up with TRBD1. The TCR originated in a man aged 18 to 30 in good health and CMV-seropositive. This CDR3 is CASSPPRTGEIQAFF. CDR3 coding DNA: TGTGCCAGCAGCCCCCCCAGAACAGGGGAGATACAGGCTTTCTTT.